The entry that follows covers one TCR beta chain sequence. Its binding antigen is unknown. The junction departs from the called germline gene at one end, perhaps through a read error. The source of the sample is a study of T cell repertoires in cytomegalovirus infection (dated by TCRdb to the late 2010s). Regarding the study in general: Because public TCR beta signatures pointed to carriage of CMV infection together with the matching HLA type, the HLA type of each donor mattered for the analysis. Findings and caveats that apply to the study as a whole: Cumulative frequency of public TCR beta family members discriminated carriers of CMV infection plus the relevant HLA type in this cohort and an independent 352-donor cohort. The ex vivo response was dominated by HLA-C-restricted CMV-specific TCR beta clonotypes, which also provided the single most frequent clonotype in two of eight donors.

The cysteine opens and the phenylalanine closes a CDR3 of 15 amino acids. CDR3 DNA only is kept here, 45 bases in frame from base 1. Taken from the germline V gene, the CDR1 and CDR2 loops are SGHVS and FQNEAQ. TCRdb names Illumina HiSeq 1500 as the instrument used. TCRdb applied fastp at Q25 and MiXCR to the public reads, then kept only in-frame beta chains. Rows are unified per CDR3 protein, each entry keeping the most common DNA and genes. This sample lists roughly 640,000 distinct CDR3 sequences; 24% were detected once. The ten biggest clones cover roughly 8% of the sample. The receptor chain draws on TRBV7-8 and TRBJ1-3; there is no confident call for the D gene. The receptor's source is a human donor in good health (CMV status not recorded). Some clones in this sample may be carry-over from other donors' samples. The sequencing sample was made of CD8+ T cells from PBMCs. The CDR3 here reads CASSLGPSSRNTIYF. The sequenced DNA: TGTGCCAGCAGCTTAGGTCCGAGCTCTAGAAACACCATATATTTT.